The subject of this entry is one T cell receptor (beta chain). Its antigen is not identified. The sample originates from a study of cytomegalovirus exposure and HLA in healthy donors. Study-wide findings and caveats: Relative to the approximately 700-donor mean, N-insertions were reportedly fewer in an Asian-associated ancestry cluster in a later analysis.

The PCR made use of 60 Vbeta and 13 Jbeta primers. Here immunoSEQ multiplex PCR was the method, and the copy in TCRdb shows in-frame clones only, minus some. Found here are 150,000 to 200,000 clones, roughly four fifths of them singletons; the top ten hold about 1.3%. There were likely unrecorded immune exposures, though donors were nominally healthy when sampled. Germline V lookup: CDR1 SGHTA, CDR2 FQGNSA. This CDR3 has 18 residues. V was pared by 4 bases and J by 4 bases, with 12 bases of the junction left unmatched. This receptor was identified in a man aged 55 to 70 in good health and CMV-seronegative. Sequences were obtained from PBMCs. This rearrangement joins TRBV7-2 to TRBJ2-7, with 14 nucleotides matching TRBD2. CDR3 region: CASSSGTSGSKSRYEQYF. In DNA, the CDR3 is TGTGCCAGCAGCTCTGGGACTAGCGGGAGTAAAAGTCGGTACGAGCAGTACTTC. Based on the CDR3 plus reference TRBV7-2 and TRBJ2-7, the full variable domain is GAGVSQSPSNKVTEKGKDVELRCDPISGHTALYWYRQSLGQGLEFLIYFQGNSAPDKSGLPSDRFSAERTGGSVSTLTIQRTQQEDSAVYLCASSSGTSGSKSRYEQYFGPGTRLTVT.